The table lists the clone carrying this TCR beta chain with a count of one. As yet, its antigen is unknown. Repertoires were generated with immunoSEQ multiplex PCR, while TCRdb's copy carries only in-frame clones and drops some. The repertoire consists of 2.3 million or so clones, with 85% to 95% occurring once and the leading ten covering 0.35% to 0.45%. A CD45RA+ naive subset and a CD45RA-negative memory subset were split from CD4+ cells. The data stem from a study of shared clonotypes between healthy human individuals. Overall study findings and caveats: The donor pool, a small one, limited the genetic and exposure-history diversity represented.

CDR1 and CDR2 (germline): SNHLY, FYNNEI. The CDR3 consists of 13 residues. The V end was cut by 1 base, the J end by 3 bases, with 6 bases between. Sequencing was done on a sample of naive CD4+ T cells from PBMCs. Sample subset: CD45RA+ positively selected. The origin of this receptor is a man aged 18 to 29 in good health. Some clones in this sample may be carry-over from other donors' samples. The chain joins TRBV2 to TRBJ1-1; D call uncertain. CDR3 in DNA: TGTGCCAGCAGTGAAGGCATCTACACTGAAGCTTTCTTT. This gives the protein CASSEGIYTEAFF.